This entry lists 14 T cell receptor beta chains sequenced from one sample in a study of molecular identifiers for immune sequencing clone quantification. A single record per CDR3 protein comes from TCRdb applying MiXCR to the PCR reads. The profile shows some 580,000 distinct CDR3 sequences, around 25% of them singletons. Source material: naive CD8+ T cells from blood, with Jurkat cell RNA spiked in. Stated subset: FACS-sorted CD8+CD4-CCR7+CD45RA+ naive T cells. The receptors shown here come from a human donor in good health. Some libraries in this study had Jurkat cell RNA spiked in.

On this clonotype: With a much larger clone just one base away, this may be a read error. CDR3 coding DNA: TGTGCCAGCAGCCAAGATGAAGGCGGTGAGCAGTGCTTC. As protein: CASSQDEGGEQCF. This chain links TRBV4-2 with TRBJ2-1; D is unresolved. The CDR3 length is 13 residues. CDR1 is LGHNA and CDR2 is YNFKEQ in the germline V gene.

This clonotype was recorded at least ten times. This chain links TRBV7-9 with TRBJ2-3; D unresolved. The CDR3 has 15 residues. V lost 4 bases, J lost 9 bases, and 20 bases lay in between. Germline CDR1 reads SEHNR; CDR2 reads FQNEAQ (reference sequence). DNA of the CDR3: TGTGCCAGCAGCTGCCACTCTCCAGAAACGTGCACGCAGTATTTT. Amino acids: CASSCHSPETCTQYF.

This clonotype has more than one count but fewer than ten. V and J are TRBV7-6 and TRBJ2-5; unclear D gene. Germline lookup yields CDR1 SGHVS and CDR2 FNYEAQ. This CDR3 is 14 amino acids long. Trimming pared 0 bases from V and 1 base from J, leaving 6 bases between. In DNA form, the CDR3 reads TGTGCCAGCAGCTTAGCCAAATTCCAAGAGACCCAGTACTTC. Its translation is CASSLAKFQETQYF. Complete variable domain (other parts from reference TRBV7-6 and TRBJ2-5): GAGVSQSPRYKVTKRGQDVALRCDPISGHVSLYWYRQALGQGPEFLTYFNYEAQQDKSGLPNDRFSAERPEGSISTLTIQRTEQRDSAMYRCASSLAKFQETQYFGPGTRLLVL.

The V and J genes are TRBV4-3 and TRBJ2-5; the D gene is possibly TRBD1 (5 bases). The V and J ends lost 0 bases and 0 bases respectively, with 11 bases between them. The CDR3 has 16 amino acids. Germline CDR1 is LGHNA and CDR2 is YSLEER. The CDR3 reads CASSQESQGYQETQYF. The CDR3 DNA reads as TGCGCCAGCAGCCAAGAAAGCCAGGGATACCAAGAGACCCAGTACTTC.

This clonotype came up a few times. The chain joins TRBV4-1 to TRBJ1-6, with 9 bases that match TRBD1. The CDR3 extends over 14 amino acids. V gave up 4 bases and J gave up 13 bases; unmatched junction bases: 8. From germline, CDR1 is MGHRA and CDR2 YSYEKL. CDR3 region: CASSPGTGPSPLHF. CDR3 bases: TGCGCCAGCAGCCCAGGGACAGGGCCCTCTCCCCTCCACTTT.

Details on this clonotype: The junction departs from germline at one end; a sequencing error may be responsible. CDR3 DNA sequence: TGTGCCAGCAGCTTAGGTCTTTCAGGACAAGGGACCCAGTACTTC. The encoded protein is CASSLGLSGQGTQYF. The V gene is TRBV11-2, the J gene TRBJ2-5; D perhaps matches TRBD1 (5 bases). CDR3 length: 15 residues. CDR1 and CDR2 from the germline V gene are SGHAT and FQNNGV.

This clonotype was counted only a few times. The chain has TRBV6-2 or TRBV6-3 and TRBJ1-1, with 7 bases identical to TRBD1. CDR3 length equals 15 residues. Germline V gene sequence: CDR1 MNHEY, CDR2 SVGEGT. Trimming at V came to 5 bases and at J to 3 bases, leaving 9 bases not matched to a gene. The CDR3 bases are TGTGCCAGCAGTGGTCCGGGGAGGGGGCACACTGAAGCTTTCTTT. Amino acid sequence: CASSGPGRGHTEAFF.

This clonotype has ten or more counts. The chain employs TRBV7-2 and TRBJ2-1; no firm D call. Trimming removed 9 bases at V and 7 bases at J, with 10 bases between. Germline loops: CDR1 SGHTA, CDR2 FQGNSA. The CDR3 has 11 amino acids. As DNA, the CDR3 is TGTGCCAGGGTATTGGGTAATGAGCAGTTCTTC. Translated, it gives CARVLGNEQFF.

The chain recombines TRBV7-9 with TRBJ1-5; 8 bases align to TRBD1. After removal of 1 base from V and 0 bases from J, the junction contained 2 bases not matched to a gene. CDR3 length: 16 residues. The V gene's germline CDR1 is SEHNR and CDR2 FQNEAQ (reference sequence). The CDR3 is CASSLGGTGSNQPQHF. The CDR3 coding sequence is TGTGCCAGCAGCTTAGGCGGGACAGGTAGCAATCAGCCCCAGCATTTT.

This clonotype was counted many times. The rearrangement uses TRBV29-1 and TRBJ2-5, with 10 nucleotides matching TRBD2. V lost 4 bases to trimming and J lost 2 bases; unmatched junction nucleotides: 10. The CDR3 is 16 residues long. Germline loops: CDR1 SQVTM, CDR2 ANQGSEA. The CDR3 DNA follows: TGCAGCGTTGTTTTGGCTAGCGGGAGTGGGCAAGAGACCCAGTACTTC. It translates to CSVVLASGSGQETQYF.

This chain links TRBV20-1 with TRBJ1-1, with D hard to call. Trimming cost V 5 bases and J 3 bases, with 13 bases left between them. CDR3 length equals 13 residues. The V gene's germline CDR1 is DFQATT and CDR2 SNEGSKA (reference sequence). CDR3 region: CSAREREDTEAFF. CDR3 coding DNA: TGCAGTGCTCGGGAACGGGAGGACACTGAAGCTTTCTTT.

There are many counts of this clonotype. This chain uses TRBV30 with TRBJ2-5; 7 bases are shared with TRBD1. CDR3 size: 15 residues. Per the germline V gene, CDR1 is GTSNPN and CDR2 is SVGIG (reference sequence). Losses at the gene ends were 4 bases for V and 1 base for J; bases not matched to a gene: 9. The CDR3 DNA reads TGTGCCTGGAACTCCGGGACAGTCTTCCAAGAGACCCAGTACTTC. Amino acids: CAWNSGTVFQETQYF.

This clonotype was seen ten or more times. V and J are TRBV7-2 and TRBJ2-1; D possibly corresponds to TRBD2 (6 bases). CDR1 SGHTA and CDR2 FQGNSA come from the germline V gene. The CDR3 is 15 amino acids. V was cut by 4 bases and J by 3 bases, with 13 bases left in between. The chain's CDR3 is CASSSPAGFYNEQFF. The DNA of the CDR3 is TGTGCCAGCAGCTCACCTGCGGGATTCTACAATGAGCAGTTCTTC.

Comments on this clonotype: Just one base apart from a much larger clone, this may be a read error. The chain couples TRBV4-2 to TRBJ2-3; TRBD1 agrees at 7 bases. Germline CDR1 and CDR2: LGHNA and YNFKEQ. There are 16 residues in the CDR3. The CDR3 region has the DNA TGTGCCAGCAGCCAAGATTACAGGGGTGGCGCAGATTCGCAGTATTTT. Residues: CASSQDYRGGADSQYF.